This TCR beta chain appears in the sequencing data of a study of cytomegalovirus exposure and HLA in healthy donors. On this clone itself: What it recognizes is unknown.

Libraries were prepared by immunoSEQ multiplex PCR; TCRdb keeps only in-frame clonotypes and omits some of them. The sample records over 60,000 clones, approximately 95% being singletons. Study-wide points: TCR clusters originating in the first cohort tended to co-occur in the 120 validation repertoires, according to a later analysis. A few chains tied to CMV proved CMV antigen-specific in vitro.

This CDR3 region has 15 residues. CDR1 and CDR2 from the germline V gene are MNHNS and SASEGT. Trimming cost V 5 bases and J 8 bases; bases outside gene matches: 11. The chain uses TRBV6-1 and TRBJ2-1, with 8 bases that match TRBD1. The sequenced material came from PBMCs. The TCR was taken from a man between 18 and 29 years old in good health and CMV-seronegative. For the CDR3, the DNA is TGTGCCAGCAGTCCCGACAGGGGTGGGGGCGATGAGCAGTTCTTC. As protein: CASSPDRGGGDEQFF.